This note documents a single T cell receptor (beta chain) sequence. This sample was included in a study of blood T cell repertoires in COVID-19. On the study more broadly: Donors in the United States, Italy and Spain gave samples during acute or convalescent COVID-19. T cells, B-cell-depleted T cells, or PBMCs provided the cDNA or gDNA that served as material.

Germline CDR1 reads LGHNA; CDR2 reads YSLEER. V shed 3 bases and J shed 0 bases, with 8 bases lying between them. The CDR3 has 15 amino acids. Method: immunoSEQ multiplex PCR; TCRdb's copy keeps in-frame clones and lacks some. Among more than 150,000 clones listed, approximately 90% were seen once. The V gene is TRBV4-3, the J gene TRBJ1-4; D is unresolved. This receptor was taken from a woman between 65 and 79 years old with acute or convalescent COVID-19. The sequencing input was peripheral blood. This chain's CDR3 is CASSQYRATNEKLFF. The CDR3 DNA is TGCGCCAGCAGCCAGTACAGAGCAACTAATGAAAAACTGTTTTTT.